The 25 T cell receptor beta chains below were found in one sample sequenced in a study of human T cells and chemical hapten exposure (dated by TCRdb to about 2021). Taken with the paper, the label for time point translates to: patch test 1, 2 weeks after DPC sensitization. The treatment or condition tag for this specimen amounts to: therapeutic diphenylcyclopropenone sensitization with weekly scalp DPC. Library construction relied on RACE. The sample was run on a NextSeq 500. Using fastp trimming at Q25 and MiXCR clonotype assembly, TCRdb reanalyzed the public sequencing data and kept in-frame beta chains. Rows merge per CDR3 protein into single entries with the most common DNA and genes. For this sample the table gives about 380,000 distinct CDR3 sequences, of which 4.8% were detected only once. 2% to 2.5% of the sample lies in the top ten. The starting material was whole blood, obtained in connection with sensitization to the hapten diphenylcyclopropenone (DPC). Receptors were obtained from a woman aged 45-59 years with alopecia areata. Some clones in this sample may be carry-over from other donors' samples.

There are many counts of this clonotype. The V gene is TRBV7-9, the J gene TRBJ2-7; D uncertain. Per germline, CDR1 SEHNR and CDR2 FQNEAQ (reference sequence). Trimming stripped 4 bases from V and 1 base from J, with 11 bases between. CDR3 length: 14 residues. This CDR3 is CASSWAGDSYEQYF. CDR3 bases: TGTGCCAGCAGCTGGGCCGGCGATTCCTACGAGCAGTACTTC.

CDR3 DNA: TGTGCCAGCAGCTTCCGCCACGGGGGAGGTTACGAGCAGTACTTC. Protein: CASSFRHGGGYEQYF. The rearrangement links TRBV7-2 to TRBJ2-7; perhaps TRBD2 as D (6 bases). CDR3 size: 15 residues. Germline values: CDR1 SGHTA, CDR2 FQGNSA. Trimming stripped 3 bases from V and 4 bases from J, with 16 bases between.

This clonotype occurred a few times. The rearrangement links TRBV4-3 to TRBJ1-1; TRBD1 aligns across 11 bases. The V and J ends lost 0 bases and 1 base, in that order; junction bases with no gene match: 10. This CDR3 contains 19 residues. CDR1 is LGHNA, CDR2 YSLEER, per germline. The CDR3 loop is CASSQDLGDRGGWNTEAFF. CDR3 sequence (DNA): TGCGCCAGCAGCCAAGATTTAGGGGACAGGGGGGGATGGAACACTGAAGCTTTCTTT.

There are many counts of this clonotype. CDR3 in amino acids: CASSVGTDMNTEAFF. For the CDR3, the DNA is TGTGCCAGCAGCGTAGGAACAGACATGAACACTGAAGCTTTCTTT. The gene calls are TRBV9 and TRBJ1-1; D gene unclear. Germline lookup yields CDR1 SGDLS and CDR2 YYNGEE. V was shortened by 0 bases and J by 0 bases, with 9 bases between the two germline ends. This CDR3 has 15 residues.

This clonotype appeared many times. The chain recombines TRBV12-3 or TRBV12-4 with TRBJ2-2; possibly TRBD2 for D (5 bases). CDR3 length: 13 amino acids. V was shortened by 5 bases and J by 4 bases, with 8 bases between the two germline ends. The CDR3 spells CASSLRGTGELFF. The CDR3 DNA follows: TGTGCCAGCAGTCTCCGGGGCACCGGGGAGCTGTTTTTT.

In this sample, this clonotype turned up a few times. This chain joins TRBV13 and TRBJ2-4, with a tentative D call TRBD2 (5 bases). This CDR3 is built from 15 residues. Trimming pared 5 bases from V and 3 bases from J, leaving 14 bases between. From germline, CDR1 is PRHDT and CDR2 FYEKMQ (reference sequence). The CDR3 nucleotides are TGTGCCAGCAGCATCGAAGACGGGGTCAAAAACATTCAGTACTTC. Amino acid sequence: CASSIEDGVKNIQYF.

The table lists this clonotype with many counts. The chain carries TRBV28 and TRBJ1-2; D is perhaps TRBD1 (5 bases). The CDR3 has 17 amino acids. Trimming removed 4 bases from V and 3 bases from J, with 21 bases in between. Germline V CDR1 and CDR2: MDHEN, SYDVKM. In DNA form, the CDR3 reads TGTGCCAGCAGTTCCCGGGGCGCCCTAAGGAAGGACTATGGCTACACCTTC. Its protein is CASSSRGALRKDYGYTF.

This clonotype has only a few counts. At one end the junction does not follow the germline gene, possibly because of a read error. The V gene is TRBV7-2, the J gene TRBJ2-3; possible D gene TRBD2, 5 bases. CDR1 and CDR2 (germline): SGHTA, FQGNSA. This CDR3 is built from 14 residues. The CDR3 DNA follows: TGTGCCAGCAGGTTAGCGCCCGCCACAGATACGCAGTATTTT. It yields the protein CASRLAPATDTQYF.

The J gene is TRBJ2-7, the V gene TRBV6-5; 7 bases map to TRBD1. Germline V gene data show CDR1 as MNHEY and CDR2 as SVGAGI. The CDR3 consists of 15 residues. V lost 6 bases, J lost 2 bases, and 10 bases stayed unmatched. The CDR3: CASSLGQEPTYEQYF. The CDR3 DNA follows: TGTGCCAGCAGCCTTGGACAGGAACCGACCTACGAGCAGTACTTC.

Regarding this clonotype: A much larger clone lies a single base off, so this may be a read error. CDR3: CASSEEGHGQPQHF. Here the CDR3 DNA reads TGTGCCAGCAGCGAAGAAGGGCATGGTCAGCCCCAGCATTTT. The rearrangement uses TRBV3-1 and TRBJ1-5; no firm D call. The CDR3 spans 14 residues. Germline V gene lookup returns CDR1 LGHDT and CDR2 YNNKEL (reference sequence).

This clonotype has just a few counts. The gene calls are TRBV28 and TRBJ2-2; D is possibly TRBD2 (6 bases). V shed 6 bases and J shed 2 bases, with 22 bases lying between them. Germline lookup yields CDR1 MDHEN and CDR2 SYDVKM. This CDR3 region has 18 residues. In nucleotides, the CDR3 is TGTGCCAGCAGCACACAGCATTCGGCGGGATTAAACACCGGGGAGCTGTTTTTT. It encodes CASSTQHSAGLNTGELFF. Complete variable domain (other parts from reference TRBV28 and TRBJ2-2): DVKVTQSSRYLVKRTGEKVFLECVQDMDHENMFWYRQDPGLGLRLIYFSYDVKMKEKGDIPEGYSVSREKKERFSLILESASTNQTSMYLCASSTQHSAGLNTGELFFGEGSRLTVL.

This clonotype was recorded at least ten times. Its ends do not fully match the called genes, so a read error is possible. The gene calls are TRBV3-1 and TRBJ2-1, with 10 bases aligning to TRBD2. Germline loops: CDR1 LGHDT, CDR2 YNNKEL (reference sequence). The CDR3 covers 14 residues. Here the CDR3 DNA reads TGTGCCAGCAGCCAAGATTTAGCGGGAGGAGTGACGGTCTTC. Translated, it gives CASSQDLAGGVTVF.

This clonotype was counted at least ten times. This chain joins TRBV21-1 and TRBJ1-3. TRBV21-1 is shown as a pseudogene. The CDR3 spans 16 residues. CDR3 DNA: TGTGCCAGCAGCAAACCAGGGCCCTCCTCTGGAAACACCATATATTTT. It encodes CASSKPGPSSGNTIYF.

This clonotype was found many times. The chain employs TRBV6-5 and TRBJ2-5, with D perhaps assigned TRBD1 or TRBD2 (5 bases each). CDR1 MNHEY and CDR2 SVGAGI come from the germline V gene. This CDR3 is 15 amino acids long. V was trimmed by 2 bases and J by 6 bases, leaving 16 bases between them. CDR3 in amino acids: CASSYPGATGQTQYF. The CDR3 DNA reads TGTGCCAGCAGTTACCCCGGGGCTACTGGACAGACCCAGTACTTC.

This chain connects TRBV2 to TRBJ2-5, with TRBD1 matching 9 bases. CDR3 size: 15 residues. The V gene's germline CDR1 is SNHLY and CDR2 FYNNEI. The ends lost 5 bases at V and 7 bases at J; junction bases unmatched: 11. The CDR3 is CASSLIRTGQGTQYF. As DNA, the CDR3 is TGTGCCAGCAGTCTAATTAGGACGGGACAGGGGACCCAGTACTTC.

This clonotype appeared many times. The chain couples TRBV4-1 to TRBJ1-2, with D uncertain. V was clipped by 1 base and J by 3 bases, with 9 bases between them. The length of the CDR3 is 14 residues. Germline CDR1 MGHRA, CDR2 YSYEKL. CDR3 sequence: CASSQAGEHYGYTF. In DNA form, the CDR3 reads TGCGCCAGCAGCCAAGCCGGGGAACACTATGGCTACACCTTC.

This clonotype was seen many times. V gene TRBV4-2 combines with J gene TRBJ1-4, with TRBD1 matching 10 bases. J was trimmed by 8 bases and V by 4 bases; bases with no gene match: 7. Germline lookup yields CDR1 LGHNA and CDR2 YNFKEQ. The CDR3 has 15 residues. The CDR3 DNA reads TGTGCCAGCAGCCGCGGGACAGGGGTCGGCGAAAAACTGTTTTTT. It yields the protein CASSRGTGVGEKLFF.

This clonotype came up many times. The junction shows a germline mismatch at one end, possibly a read error. The CDR3 coding sequence is TGTGCCAGCAGTTCCTTGGGTAGCGCGATCGCCTTC. Its protein product is CASSSLGSAIAF. The chain is built from TRBV12-3 or TRBV12-4 and TRBJ2-1; TRBD2 might be the D (5 bases). The CDR3 runs to 12 residues.

This clonotype occurred many times. J is TRBJ1-5 and V is TRBV5-1; tentatively, D is TRBD1 (5 bases). Germline values: CDR1 SGHRS, CDR2 YFSETQ. The CDR3 totals 15 residues. V lost 1 base, J lost 4 bases, and 12 bases lay in between. The CDR3 protein is CASSLSGADNQPQHF. Written as DNA, the CDR3 is TGCGCCAGCAGCTTGTCCGGGGCCGATAATCAGCCCCAGCATTTT.

This clonotype was seen at least ten times. V usage is TRBV5-5 and J usage is TRBJ1-5, with 8 nucleotides matching TRBD1. The germline V gene encodes CDR1 SGHKS and CDR2 YYEKEE (reference sequence). This CDR3 region has 16 residues. The trim removed 2 bases at V and 7 bases at J, leaving 11 bases unmatched. The CDR3 protein is CASSFLGQGRGQPQHF. In DNA form, the CDR3 reads TGTGCCAGCAGCTTTCTCGGACAGGGAAGAGGGCAGCCCCAGCATTTT.

This chain joins TRBV5-6 and TRBJ1-2, with D unresolved. Germline CDR1 SGHDT, CDR2 YYEEEE. With 2 bases removed from V and 8 bases from J, the gap between germline ends came to 19 bases. The CDR3 has 15 residues. In DNA form, the CDR3 reads TGTGCCAGCAGCTTTGGGCCGAAGGGCCCGGGAGGCTACACCTTC. Amino acid sequence: CASSFGPKGPGGYTF.

The genes are TRBV12-3 or TRBV12-4 and TRBJ2-2; the D is unclear. This CDR3 has 13 residues. V was clipped by 1 base and J by 7 bases, with 7 bases between them. CDR3 nucleotides: TGTGCCAGCAGTTTAGGGCCAGACGGGGAGCTGTTTTTT. Protein: CASSLGPDGELFF.

This clonotype came up a few times. The CDR3 here is CASSQAPYNEQFF. CDR3 nucleotides: TGTGCCAGCAGCCAAGCCCCCTACAATGAGCAGTTCTTC. The rearrangement uses TRBV3-1 and TRBJ2-1; D uncertain. Trimming took off 1 base at V and 2 bases at J, with 3 bases between the two ends. The CDR3 is made up of 13 amino acids. Germline V gene sequence: CDR1 LGHDT, CDR2 YNNKEL (reference sequence).

The rearrangement joins TRBV5-1 to TRBJ2-2; D perhaps matches TRBD2 (7 bases). The germline gives CDR1 SGHRS, CDR2 YFSETQ. Trimming removed 2 bases from V and 1 base from J, with 15 bases in between. The CDR3 is made up of 17 amino acids. The CDR3 sequence is CASSLGGGRRNTGELFF. The CDR3 DNA reads TGCGCCAGCAGCTTAGGGGGGGGCCGGAGGAACACCGGGGAGCTGTTTTTT.

This clonotype was counted many times. The rearrangement joins TRBV6-2 or TRBV6-3 to TRBJ2-2; no clear D. V shed 6 bases and J shed 6 bases, with 11 bases lying between them. The CDR3 is made up of 13 amino acids. Germline V gene data show CDR1 as MNHEY and CDR2 as SVGEGT. CDR3 DNA sequence: TGTGCCAGCAGCCTGCGGTCCCCCGGGGAGCTGTTTTTT. Its translation is CASSLRSPGELFF.